This entry lists 11 T cell receptor beta chains sequenced from one sample in a study of T cells in localized non-small cell lung cancer. TCRdb keeps only in-frame clones here, not all; method: immunoSEQ multiplex PCR. This table holds some 50,000 clones, more than 85% found once. The sequencing used PBMCs, collected before any cancer treatment. These receptors were collected from a female donor with stage II lung adenocarcinoma.

This clone was counted between two and nine times. The CDR3 sequence is CSVSPGQGIDYTF. The CDR3 nucleotides are TGCAGCGTTTCACCGGGACAGGGTATAGACTACACCTTC. The J gene is TRBJ1-2, the V gene TRBV29-1; 9 bases align to TRBD1. Per the germline V gene, CDR1 is SQVTM and CDR2 is ANQGSEA. The CDR3 sequence is 13 residues long. V shed 5 bases and J 10 bases; nucleotides not matched to a gene: 11.

This chain links TRBV19 with TRBJ1-2; no reliable D call. The CDR3 is 15 residues long. Germline loops: CDR1 LNHDA, CDR2 SQIVND (reference sequence). Trimming removed 5 bases from V and 4 bases from J, with 17 bases in between. The CDR3, as DNA: TGTGCCAGTAGTTTGCAGTTCGGACTCCCCTATGGCTACACCTTC. Protein: CASSLQFGLPYGYTF. Using reference TRBV19 and TRBJ1-2 for the parts outside the CDR3, the full variable domain is DGGITQSPKYLFRKEGQNVTLSCEQNLNHDAMYWYRQDPGQGLRLIYYSQIVNDFQKGDIAEGYSVSREKKESFPLTVTSAQKNPTAFYLCASSLQFGLPYGYTFGSGTRLTVV.

The chain combines TRBV7-6 with TRBJ2-1; D is possibly TRBD1 (6 bases). Between the trimmed V and J ends, which lost 1 base and 2 bases, there was a span of 18 bases. The CDR3 has 18 residues. Germline V gene data show CDR1 as SGHVS and CDR2 as FNYEAQ. CDR3 nucleotides: TGTGCCAGCAGCTTAGGGTGGGGGTCAGGGGACCCCTACAATGAGCAGTTCTTC. Encoded protein: CASSLGWGSGDPYNEQFF.

The CDR3 loop is CASSFAGRETQYF. In nucleotides, the CDR3 is TGTGCCAGCAGTTTTGCGGGGAGAGAGACCCAGTACTTC. V gene TRBV11-2 combines with J gene TRBJ2-5; the D gene is possibly TRBD2 (6 bases). The CDR3 is 13 residues long. Germline V gives CDR1 SGHAT, CDR2 FQNNGV. The V and J ends lost 6 bases and 4 bases respectively, with 12 bases between them.

The chain joins TRBV27 to TRBJ1-1, with TRBD1 matching 9 bases. The junction had 11 bases not matched to a gene; V was cut back by 5 bases and J by 13 bases. The CDR3 sequence is 13 residues long. Germline-derived CDR1 and CDR2 are MNHEY and SMNVEV (reference sequence). The CDR3 DNA sequence: TGTGCCAGCAGTACGGGACAGGGTGCAAGTGGTTTCTTT. Translating it yields CASSTGQGASGFF.

The rearrangement joins TRBV5-6 to TRBJ1-1; tentative D call: TRBD1 (5 bases). The CDR3 has 14 amino acids. The germline CDR1 and CDR2 sequences are SGHDT and YYEEEE. The germline V and J ends were trimmed by 4 bases and 4 bases, with 14 bases remaining between them. CDR3 loop: CASSVRVWGTEAFF. The CDR3 DNA is TGTGCCAGCAGCGTCAGGGTGTGGGGCACTGAAGCTTTCTTT.

V and J are TRBV5-1 and TRBJ2-3, with D perhaps assigned TRBD1 or TRBD2 (6 bases each). The CDR3 sequence is 13 residues long. Trimming took 7 bases from V and 4 from J, leaving 13 bases between them. Germline CDR1 reads SGHRS; CDR2 reads YFSETQ. CDR3: CASVRGGADTQYF. The CDR3 nucleotides are TGCGCCAGCGTCAGGGGCGGGGCAGATACGCAGTATTTT.

This clone has just one count. CDR3 sequence (DNA): TGCGCCAGCAGCCCACCGGGACAGGGGGCAATGAACACTGAAGCTTTCTTT. It yields the protein CASSPPGQGAMNTEAFF. The V and J genes are TRBV5-1 and TRBJ1-1; TRBD1 matches 12 bases. The CDR3 sequence is 17 residues long. Germline V lookup: CDR1 SGHRS, CDR2 YFSETQ. The ends lost 4 bases at V and 0 bases at J; junction bases unmatched: 7.

The chain combines TRBV6-5 with TRBJ1-2, with 10 bases matching TRBD1. The germline CDR1 and CDR2 sequences are MNHEY and SVGAGI. This CDR3 is 15 amino acids long. After removal of 7 bases from V and 2 bases from J, the junction contained 7 bases not matched to a gene. The CDR3 DNA is TGTGCCAGCACTCGAGAGGACAGGGGGAACTATGGCTACACCTTC. Residues: CASTREDRGNYGYTF.

This chain connects TRBV7-6 to TRBJ2-3; D ambiguous. Trimming shortened V by 1 base and J by 7 bases, and 9 bases separated the two germline ends. This CDR3 comprises 13 residues. CDR1 and CDR2 (germline): SGHVS, FNYEAQ. Written as DNA, the CDR3 is TGTGCCAGCAGCTTAGGCGTAGAGTATACGCAGTATTTT. Translation gives CASSLGVEYTQYF. Based on the CDR3 plus reference TRBV7-6 and TRBJ2-3, the full variable domain is GAGVSQSPRYKVTKRGQDVALRCDPISGHVSLYWYRQALGQGPEFLTYFNYEAQQDKSGLPNDRFSAERPEGSISTLTIQRTEQRDSAMYRCASSLGVEYTQYFGPGTRLTVL.

J is TRBJ2-6 and V is TRBV7-9; 9 positions agree with TRBD1. The V and J ends lost 8 bases and 4 bases, in that order; junction bases with no gene match: 3. The CDR3 loop spans 14 amino acids. Germline V gene data show CDR1 as SEHNR and CDR2 as FQNEAQ (reference sequence). The CDR3 is CASGQGSGANVLTF. The CDR3 bases are TGTGCCAGCGGACAGGGGTCAGGGGCCAACGTCCTGACTTTC.